This T cell receptor (beta chain) originates from a study of control samples from healthy donors and cancer patients. Trimming took 1 base from V and 5 from J; bases not matched to a gene: 7. Germline V CDR1 and CDR2: SGHAT, FQNNGV. The CDR3 is 16 amino acids. TCRdb keeps only in-frame clones here, not all; method: immunoSEQ multiplex PCR. The data contain about 98,000 clones, 79% of them singletons. Sequencing was carried out using blood. This rearrangement joins TRBV11-2 to TRBJ2-5; 10 bases agree with TRBD2. The source is a woman aged 25 to 39 in good health. CDR3 DNA sequence: TGTGCCAGCAGCTTAGGGACCGGGACTAGCGAGGAGACCCAGTACTTC. This gives the protein CASSLGTGTSEETQYF. Filled out from reference TRBV11-2 and TRBJ2-5, the complete variable domain reads EAGVAQSPRYKIIEKRQSVAFWCNPISGHATLYWYQQILGQGPKLLIQFQNNGVVDDSQLPKDRFSAERLKGVDSTLKIQPAKLEDSAVYLCASSLGTGTSEETQYFGPGTRLLVL.